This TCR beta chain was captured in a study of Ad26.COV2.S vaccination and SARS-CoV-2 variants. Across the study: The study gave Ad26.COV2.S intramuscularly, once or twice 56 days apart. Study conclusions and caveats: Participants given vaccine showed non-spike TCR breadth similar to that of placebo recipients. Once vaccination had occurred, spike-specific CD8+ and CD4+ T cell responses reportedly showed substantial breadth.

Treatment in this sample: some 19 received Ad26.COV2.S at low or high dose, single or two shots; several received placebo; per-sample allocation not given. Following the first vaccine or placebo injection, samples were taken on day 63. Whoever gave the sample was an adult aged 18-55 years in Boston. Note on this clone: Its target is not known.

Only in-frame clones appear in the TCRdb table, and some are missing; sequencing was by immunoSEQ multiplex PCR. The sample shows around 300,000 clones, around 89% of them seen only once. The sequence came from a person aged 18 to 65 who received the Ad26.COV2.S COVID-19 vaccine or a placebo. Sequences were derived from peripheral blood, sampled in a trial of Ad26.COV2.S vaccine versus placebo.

The CDR3 nucleotides are TGTGCCACCGCCGCCGGAAACACCATATATTTT. Translated, it gives CATAAGNTIYF. This chain joins TRBV5-4 and TRBJ1-3; D gene uncertain. V lost 9 bases and J lost 4, with 8 bases in between. The CDR3 is 11 residues long. In germline, CDR1 is SGHNT, CDR2 YYREEE (reference sequence).